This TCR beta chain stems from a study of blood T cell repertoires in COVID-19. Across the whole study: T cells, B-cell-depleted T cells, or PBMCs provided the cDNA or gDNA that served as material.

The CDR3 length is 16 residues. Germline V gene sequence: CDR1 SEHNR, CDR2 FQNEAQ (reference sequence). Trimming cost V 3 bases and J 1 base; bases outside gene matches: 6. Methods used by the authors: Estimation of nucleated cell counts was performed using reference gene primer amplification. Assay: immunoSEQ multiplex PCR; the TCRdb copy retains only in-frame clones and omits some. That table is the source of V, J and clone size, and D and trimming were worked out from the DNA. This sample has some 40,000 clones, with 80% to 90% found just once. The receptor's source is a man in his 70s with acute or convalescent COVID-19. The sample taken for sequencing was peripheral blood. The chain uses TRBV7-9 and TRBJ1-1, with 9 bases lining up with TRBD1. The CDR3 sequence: CASSFLTGGRNTEAFF. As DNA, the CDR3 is TGTGCCAGCAGCTTTCTAACAGGGGGCCGGAACACTGAAGCTTTCTTT. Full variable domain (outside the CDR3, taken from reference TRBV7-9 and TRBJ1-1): DTGVSQNPRHKITKRGQNVTFRCDPISEHNRLYWYRQTLGQGPEFLTYFQNEAQLEKSRLLSDRFSAERPKGSFSTLEIQRTEQGDSAMYLCASSFLTGGRNTEAFFGQGTRLTVV.